Listed below are T cell receptor beta chains from one sample, sequenced in a study of sequential checkpoint blockade in melanoma. Sequencing was performed with immunoSEQ multiplex PCR; in TCRdb, only in-frame clones are kept and a portion is missing. The repertoire holds more than 9,000 clones, with roughly 80% as singletons. The sample here was CD8+ T cells sorted from blood (inferred from file names), taken from a patient given nivolumab and ipilimumab in sequence. These receptors were obtained from a human donor with melanoma. CDR3s include the opening cysteine and the closing phenylalanine or tryptophan.

j_call v_call cdr3_aa
TRBJ2-1 TRBV7-6 CASSLGTEQFF
TRBJ1-2 TRBV2 CASSEGGMDYGYTF
TRBJ1-4 TRBV28 CASSLDLGGTNEKLFF
TRBJ2-7 TRBV19 CASSPSSSGAYEQYF
TRBJ2-1 TRBV6-4 CASSTGTTSYNEQFF
TRBJ2-1 TRBV13 CASSGTSTSSYNEQFF
TRBJ1-2 TRBV7-9 CASSLGSGTSYGYTF
TRBJ2-1 TRBV9 CASSPDRSSYNEQFF
TRBJ1-1 TRBV6-5 CASSWDRINTEAFF
TRBJ2-2 TRBV30 CAWRHRNTGELFF
TRBJ2-7 TRBV5-1 CASRLAGTISEQYF
TRBJ1-1 TRBV5-6 CASSSGGGTEAFF
TRBJ2-1 TRBV27 CASSYTGGYNEQFF
TRBJ1-1 TRBV27 CASSYTGGLNTEAFF
TRBJ1-2 TRBV5-1 CASSYQDLRGQIVDNYGYTF
TRBJ2-2 TRBV7-9 CASSSPQGVTGELFF
TRBJ2-1 TRBV27 CASSLETSTNEQFF
TRBJ2-7 TRBV28 CASSVGSGSYEQYF
TRBJ2-2 TRBV13 CASSLAAGWVGELFF
TRBJ1-5 TRBV28 CASSFPSGVNQPQHF
TRBJ2-1 TRBV19 CASSIPTGNEQFF
TRBJ1-1 TRBV20-1 CSARTYTEAFF
TRBJ1-5 TRBV4-3 CASSQDQPSGVYSNQPQHF
TRBJ1-5 TRBV27 CASSGTGGAKQPQHF
TRBJ1-1 TRBV29-1 CSIPRETEAFF
TRBJ1-4 TRBV7-9 CASSRQGEKLFF
TRBJ2-3 TRBV7-6 CASSLRTSTDTQYF
TRBJ2-1 TRBV9 CASSVSSGSLFSNEQFF
TRBJ1-1 TRBV7-9 CASKGAGEAFF
TRBJ2-1 TRBV30 CAWSVIGQPSSYNEQFF
TRBJ2-7 TRBV27 CASSIGQATYEQYF
TRBJ1-5 TRBV11-2 CASSPGQHQPQHF
TRBJ1-1 TRBV4-2 CASSHTEGLAGAFF
TRBJ2-7 TRBV4-3 CASSQGTSGSAEQYF
TRBJ2-1 TRBV7-8 CASSISLTDNEQFF
TRBJ2-1 TRBV19 CASSIGFSDSYNEQFF
TRBJ2-7 TRBV27 CASAEAGGPYEQYF
TRBJ2-1 TRBV28 CATLAGGLYNEQFF
TRBJ2-7 TRBV7-9 CASSLRAAGSYEQYF
TRBJ1-2 TRBV19 CASSIGGSNYGYTF
TRBJ1-1 TRBV9 CASTPTGANTEAFF
TRBJ1-1 TRBV11-2 CASTTGNTEAFF
TRBJ1-2 TRBV30 CAWSALWGEDGYTF
TRBJ2-7 TRBV19 CASSTQGAEEQYF
TRBJ1-5 TRBV18 CASSPQGGGNQPQHF
TRBJ2-1 TRBV27 CASSLTSSYNEQFF
TRBJ2-3 TRBV6-1 CASSEASGRGRGTDTQYF
. TRBV13 CASSLGGQGLAYEQYF
TRBJ2-7 TRBV5-1 CASSFAAQGWEQYF
TRBJ2-1 TRBV9 CASSSQAGTSYNEQFF
TRBJ2-1 TRBV6-5 CASSYGGHNEQFF